This TCR beta chain was recorded in a study of CXCR3-negative and CXCR3-positive naive CD8 T cells. General study findings and limits: Comparison of naive cells showed more hydrophobic TRB CDR3s in CXCR3-positive than in CXCR3-negative naive cells. Comparison of naive CXCR3-negative and CXCR3-positive cells revealed similar TRBV-TRBJ usage, while memory cells differed.

The authors made the TRB cDNA libraries by 5' RACE using UMI labels. With the 5' RACE reads reprocessed, TCRdb shows one record per CDR3 protein and no DNA. The table lists roughly 5,400 distinct CDR3 sequences, with under 2% in the top ten. With regard to this clonotype: The antigen remains undetermined.

This CDR3 has 13 amino acids. CDR1 is LGHDT, CDR2 YNNKEL, per germline (reference sequence). The genes are TRBV3-1 and TRBJ2-7; the TCRdb call, TRBD1, lacks DNA for checking. The sample consisted of naive CXCR3+ CD8+ T cells from blood. Sample subset: CD45RO-CCR7+CD27+CD95- naive CD8+ T cells expressing CXCR3 (TNR3+). The receptor comes from a human donor in good health. Some clones in this sample may be carry-over from other donors' samples. The CDR3 reads CASSLQGRDEQYF.